This TCR beta chain is from a study of identical twins. Germline CDR1 is LNHDA and CDR2 is SQIVND (reference sequence). This CDR3 region has 15 residues. The V gene end was trimmed by 7 bases and the J gene end by 4 bases; junction bases not matched to a gene: 12. TCRdb reprocessed the 5' RACE reads via MiXCR and lists one record per CDR3 protein. The sample carries about 720,000 distinct CDR3 sequences, 8.5% to 9% recorded once. This clonotype was counted a few times. Its antigen remains unidentified. Whole-study findings and limits: Beta out-of-frame sequences showed weaker excess twin sharing. For out-of-frame alpha sequences shared by twins, low generation probability was in excess.

The sample was also linked to a second study, of yellow fever vaccine responses in identical twins.

The rearrangement joins TRBV19 to TRBJ2-7; 8 bases are a match to TRBD2. This sequence originates from a woman aged 18-29 years in good health. Sequencing input: PBMCs. Written as DNA, the CDR3 is TGTGCCAGTACCCGGGCCGGGGGGGCCGGATACGAGCAGTACTTC. As protein: CASTRAGGAGYEQYF.